The 27 T cell receptor beta chains below come from one sample, sequenced in a study of T cells in Graves' hyperthyroidism and ophthalmopathy. RNA transcripts served as the template for amplifying TCR beta CDR3 regions. The TCR CDR3 was amplified in a first-round RT-PCR using the HTBI primer set. In TCRdb, the multiplex PCR reads were re-called with MiXCR into one record per CDR3 protein. The data show over 200,000 distinct CDR3 sequences, with 15% to 20% seen just once and around 52% held by the top ten. Material for sequencing was blood. These receptors all stem from a man aged 50 or older with Graves' hyperthyroidism.

This clonotype was counted many times. The chain joins TRBV10-1 to TRBJ2-2; D is perhaps TRBD2 (5 bases). From germline, CDR1 is WNHNN and CDR2 SYGVQD (reference sequence). The CDR3 covers 15 residues. The V gene lost 0 bases and the J gene lost 2 bases, with 7 bases spanning the gap. CDR3 in amino acids: CASSESTGNTGELFF. The CDR3 bases are TGCGCCAGCAGTGAGTCGACGGGAAACACCGGGGAGCTGTTTTTT.

This clonotype was observed a handful of times. The CDR3 spells CASSSSGRGVRVSPLHF. The CDR3 DNA follows: TGTGCCAGCAGCTCTAGTGGGAGGGGAGTAAGGGTTTCACCCCTCCACTTT. V and J are TRBV7-8 and TRBJ1-6; D is possibly TRBD1 (5 bases). V was clipped by 4 bases and J by 9 bases, with 22 bases between them. The germline V gene has CDR1 SGHVS and CDR2 FQNEAQ. This CDR3 has 17 residues.

This clonotype occurred many times. This CDR3 reads CASRRTSGIFPINEQFF. CDR3 DNA sequence: TGTGCCAGCAGACGGACTAGCGGGATTTTCCCCATCAATGAGCAGTTCTTC. The chain joins TRBV6-1 to TRBJ2-1; TRBD2 matches at 12 bases. The CDR3 covers 17 residues. J lost 6 bases, V lost 6 bases, and 12 bases had no gene match. In germline, CDR1 is MNHNS, CDR2 SASEGT.

The table lists this clonotype with a few counts. This chain connects TRBV7-8 to TRBJ1-4; perhaps TRBD1 as D (5 bases). Germline values: CDR1 SGHVS, CDR2 FQNEAQ. V dropped 1 base and J dropped 7 bases, with 10 bases sitting between them. The CDR3 length is 14 residues. The CDR3 protein is CASSLDVGGEKLFF. CDR3 nucleotides: TGTGCCAGCAGCTTAGACGTGGGGGGTGAAAAACTGTTTTTT.

This clonotype appeared many times. This sequence joins TRBV5-6 and TRBJ2-5; D is undetermined. Per the germline V gene, CDR1 is SGHDT and CDR2 is YYEEEE. The CDR3 consists of 13 residues. V dropped 5 bases and J dropped 0 bases, with 8 bases sitting between them. The CDR3 sequence: CASRRHDQETQYF. In DNA, the CDR3 is TGTGCCAGCAGGAGACACGACCAAGAGACCCAGTACTTC.

The chain uses TRBV5-1 and TRBJ2-4; 10 bases line up with TRBD1. Per the germline V gene, CDR1 is SGHRS and CDR2 is YFSETQ. Trimming took 0 bases from V and 6 from J; bases not matched to a gene: 12. The CDR3 loop spans 18 amino acids. CDR3 DNA sequence: TGCGCCAGCAGCTTGGCCTGGGTGCCGGGACAGGGGAGAAACATTCAGTACTTC. Amino acid sequence: CASSLAWVPGQGRNIQYF.

V is TRBV12-5 and J is TRBJ1-6; D is undetermined. Per the germline V gene, CDR1 is LGHNT and CDR2 is FRNRAP. This CDR3 spans 15 amino acids. V lost 1 base and J lost 8, with 12 bases in between. The CDR3 region has the DNA TGTGCTAGTGGTTTGGACCCTAGTCGGGATTCACCCCTCCACTTT. As protein: CASGLDPSRDSPLHF.

Concerning this clonotype itself: It may be a read error: a sequence one base away is much more abundant. The V gene is TRBV28, the J gene TRBJ2-7; D gene unclear. The CDR3 totals 13 residues. The V gene's germline CDR1 is MDHEN and CDR2 SYDVKM. CDR3 sequence (DNA): TGTGCCAGCAGTTTATATGCCAGTTACGGGCAGTACTTC. Translating gives CASSLYASYGQYF.

This chain links TRBV12-3 or TRBV12-4 with TRBJ2-5; 12 bases fit TRBD2. The CDR3 runs to 16 residues. The trim removed 6 bases at V and 5 bases at J, leaving 10 bases unmatched. The CDR3: CASRPSLAGGQETQYF. Written as DNA, the CDR3 is TGTGCCAGCAGACCCTCACTAGCGGGAGGTCAGGAGACCCAGTACTTC.

This clonotype was detected a few times. This chain links TRBV6-5 with TRBJ2-5, with D unclear. The V end lost 4 bases, the J end lost 1 base, and 4 bases lay between the germline ends. The length of the CDR3 is 12 residues. The V gene's germline CDR1 is MNHEY and CDR2 SVGAGI. The CDR3 nucleotides read TGTGCCAGCAGTTCCACCCAAGAGACCCAGTACTTC. Protein: CASSSTQETQYF.

This clonotype was seen repeatedly, ten times or more. The rearrangement joins TRBV3-1 to TRBJ2-1; a weak D match, TRBD2 (5 bases). Germline lookup yields CDR1 LGHDT and CDR2 YNNKEL (reference sequence). There are 11 residues in the CDR3. Trimming left V 3 bases short and J 9 bases short, with 6 bases between. The CDR3 protein is CASSHEGEQFF. The CDR3 DNA reads TGTGCCAGCAGCCACGAGGGTGAGCAGTTCTTC.

This clonotype was counted at least ten times. The genes are TRBV10-2 and TRBJ2-1, with 11 bases fitting TRBD2. The V gene end was trimmed by 6 bases and the J gene end by 7 bases; junction bases not matched to a gene: 8. Germline V gives CDR1 WSHSY, CDR2 SAAADI. This CDR3 has 15 residues. In DNA form, the CDR3 reads TGCGCCAGCAGAGTAACTAGCGGGAGTATTAATGAGCAGTTCTTC. Translated, it gives CASRVTSGSINEQFF.

The V and J genes are TRBV20-1 and TRBJ2-2; no clear D. The germline V gene encodes CDR1 DFQATT and CDR2 SNEGSKA (reference sequence). The CDR3 loop spans 14 amino acids. The V end lost 0 bases, the J end lost 5 bases, and 10 bases lay between the germline ends. CDR3 nucleotides: TGCAGTGCTAGAGACAGGACGGGTACCGGGGAGCTGTTTTTT. Residues: CSARDRTGTGELFF.

This clonotype was found many times. The chain recombines TRBV11-3 with TRBJ2-1; tentative D call: TRBD1 (6 bases). V dropped 5 bases and J dropped 5 bases, with 13 bases sitting between them. The CDR3 contains 14 residues. Germline V gives CDR1 SGHNT, CDR2 YENEEA. The CDR3 nucleotides are TGTGCCAGCAGCGTGGGACACTTTAACAATGAGCAGTTCTTC. Protein product: CASSVGHFNNEQFF.

The sample holds many counts of this clonotype. The chain joins TRBV12-3 or TRBV12-4 to TRBJ2-2, with 7 nucleotides matching TRBD1. The CDR3 is 16 residues long. V lost 8 bases to trimming and J lost 1 base; unmatched junction nucleotides: 10. The CDR3 loop is CASGRGQLMNTGELFF. The CDR3 DNA sequence: TGTGCCAGCGGAAGGGGACAGTTAATGAACACCGGGGAGCTGTTTTTT.

This clonotype was detected ten times or more. The CDR3 bases are TGTGCCAGCAGCACTAGCGGGAGGGCCTGGGAGACCCAGTACTTC. This gives the protein CASSTSGRAWETQYF. The chain is built from TRBV27 and TRBJ2-5; 13 bases align to TRBD2. The J segment lost 5 bases and the V segment lost 6 bases, leaving 6 bases of the junction unmatched. The CDR3 sequence is 15 residues long. Germline lookup yields CDR1 MNHEY and CDR2 SMNVEV (reference sequence).

This clonotype was observed at least ten times. The V call is TRBV12-3 or TRBV12-4, the J call TRBJ2-3, with a weak D call TRBD1 (5 bases). Trimming took off 6 bases at V and 6 bases at J, with 10 bases between the two ends. CDR3 length: 12 residues. The CDR3 loop is CASSPGADTQYF. The CDR3 bases are TGTGCCAGCAGCCCTGGGGCGGATACGCAGTATTTT.

The chain combines TRBV4-3 with TRBJ2-6, with D perhaps assigned TRBD1 or TRBD2 (5 bases each). Germline CDR1 LGHNA, CDR2 YSLEER. V lost 5 bases and J lost 1, with 18 bases in between. CDR3 length: 18 amino acids. CDR3 sequence: CASSAGTFYSSGANVLTF. The CDR3 DNA is TGCGCCAGCAGCGCCGGGACCTTTTACTCATCTGGGGCCAACGTCCTGACTTTC.

A word on this clonotype: This may stem from a read error, because a much larger clone lies one nucleotide away. The CDR3 region is CASSRLNVFYGYTF. CDR3 in DNA: TGTGCCAGCAGCCGCCTGAATGTGTTCTATGGCTACACCTTC. The rearrangement joins TRBV28 to TRBJ1-2; D uncertain. V was trimmed by 6 bases and J by 4 bases, leaving 15 bases between them. Germline V gene sequence: CDR1 MDHEN, CDR2 SYDVKM. The CDR3 extends over 14 amino acids.

This clonotype was observed a handful of times. This sequence joins TRBV18 and TRBJ2-2, with 9 nucleotides matching TRBD2. From germline, CDR1 is KGHSH and CDR2 LQKENI. The junction had 2 bases not matched to a gene; V was cut back by 2 bases and J by 1 base. The CDR3 runs to 16 residues. The CDR3: CASSPWTSENTGELFF. Written as DNA, the CDR3 is TGTGCCAGCTCACCATGGACTAGCGAGAACACCGGGGAGCTGTTTTTT.

This clonotype was recorded a few times. The chain has TRBV5-1 and TRBJ2-5; TRBD1 matches 8 bases. CDR3 length: 13 residues. V was clipped by 8 bases and J by 2 bases; unmatched bases: 5. The V gene's germline CDR1 is SGHRS and CDR2 YFSETQ. CDR3 DNA sequence: TGCGCCAGTCGCAGGGACAGGCAAGAGACCCAGTACTTC. Translation: CASRRDRQETQYF.

The chain couples TRBV27 to TRBJ2-2; no clear D gene. V gave up 9 bases and J gave up 0 bases, with 11 bases separating them. From germline, CDR1 is MNHEY and CDR2 SMNVEV (reference sequence). The CDR3 totals 14 residues. The CDR3 region is CASRAPANTGELFF. Here the CDR3 DNA reads TGTGCCAGTAGGGCTCCCGCGAACACCGGGGAGCTGTTTTTT.

The chain couples TRBV7-6 to TRBJ2-7; TRBD1 matches at 11 bases. The length of the CDR3 is 20 residues. V lost 1 base to trimming and J lost 2 bases; unmatched junction nucleotides: 16. Germline lookup yields CDR1 SGHVS and CDR2 FNYEAQ. CDR3 bases: TGTGCCAGCAGCTTAGTGGCCGGGACAGGGGGGAGGGCCATTACCTACGAGCAGTACTTC. It is translated as CASSLVAGTGGRAITYEQYF.

This clonotype showed up just a few times. CDR3 nucleotide sequence: TGCGCCAGCAGTCCGGGACACTCTCTTTCCCTTTCTCGGTTCTTC. It is translated as CASSPGHSLSLSRFF. The J gene is TRBJ2-1, the V gene TRBV5-1; TRBD1 is a possible D gene (6 bases). V lost 5 bases, J lost 15 bases, and 27 bases lay in between. The CDR3 consists of 15 residues. Germline V gives CDR1 SGHRS, CDR2 YFSETQ. Based on the CDR3 plus reference TRBV5-1 and TRBJ2-1, the full variable domain is KAGVTQTPRYLIKTRGQQVTLSCSPISGHRSVSWYQQTPGQGLQFLFEYFSETQRNKGNFPGRFSGRQFSNSRSEMNVSTLELGDSALYLCASSPGHSLSLSRFFGPGTRLTVL.

This chain uses TRBV29-1 with TRBJ2-1; TRBD2 is a possible D gene (6 bases). V was cut by 6 bases and J by 10 bases, with 10 bases left in between. The CDR3 runs to 10 residues. CDR1 is SQVTM, CDR2 ANQGSEA, per germline. CDR3 region: CSVARGEQFF. The CDR3 coding sequence is TGCAGCGTGGCCCGGGGGGAGCAGTTCTTC.

This rearrangement joins TRBV6-1 to TRBJ2-5; 8 positions agree with TRBD1. Per germline, CDR1 MNHNS and CDR2 SASEGT. Trimming at V came to 6 bases and at J to 4 bases, leaving 13 bases not matched to a gene. The CDR3 is made up of 16 amino acids. CDR3 region: CASRSVQGGAGETQYF. CDR3 bases: TGTGCCAGCAGGTCTGTACAGGGGGGTGCGGGAGAGACCCAGTACTTC.

V is TRBV29-1 and J is TRBJ2-2; a possible D gene is TRBD1 (5 bases). Germline V lookup: CDR1 SQVTM, CDR2 ANQGSEA. There are 13 residues in the CDR3. The V and J ends lost 5 bases and 7 bases respectively, with 14 bases between them. The CDR3 sequence is CSVCPNDSGELFF. The CDR3 bases are TGCAGCGTTTGTCCCAACGACAGCGGGGAGCTGTTTTTT.